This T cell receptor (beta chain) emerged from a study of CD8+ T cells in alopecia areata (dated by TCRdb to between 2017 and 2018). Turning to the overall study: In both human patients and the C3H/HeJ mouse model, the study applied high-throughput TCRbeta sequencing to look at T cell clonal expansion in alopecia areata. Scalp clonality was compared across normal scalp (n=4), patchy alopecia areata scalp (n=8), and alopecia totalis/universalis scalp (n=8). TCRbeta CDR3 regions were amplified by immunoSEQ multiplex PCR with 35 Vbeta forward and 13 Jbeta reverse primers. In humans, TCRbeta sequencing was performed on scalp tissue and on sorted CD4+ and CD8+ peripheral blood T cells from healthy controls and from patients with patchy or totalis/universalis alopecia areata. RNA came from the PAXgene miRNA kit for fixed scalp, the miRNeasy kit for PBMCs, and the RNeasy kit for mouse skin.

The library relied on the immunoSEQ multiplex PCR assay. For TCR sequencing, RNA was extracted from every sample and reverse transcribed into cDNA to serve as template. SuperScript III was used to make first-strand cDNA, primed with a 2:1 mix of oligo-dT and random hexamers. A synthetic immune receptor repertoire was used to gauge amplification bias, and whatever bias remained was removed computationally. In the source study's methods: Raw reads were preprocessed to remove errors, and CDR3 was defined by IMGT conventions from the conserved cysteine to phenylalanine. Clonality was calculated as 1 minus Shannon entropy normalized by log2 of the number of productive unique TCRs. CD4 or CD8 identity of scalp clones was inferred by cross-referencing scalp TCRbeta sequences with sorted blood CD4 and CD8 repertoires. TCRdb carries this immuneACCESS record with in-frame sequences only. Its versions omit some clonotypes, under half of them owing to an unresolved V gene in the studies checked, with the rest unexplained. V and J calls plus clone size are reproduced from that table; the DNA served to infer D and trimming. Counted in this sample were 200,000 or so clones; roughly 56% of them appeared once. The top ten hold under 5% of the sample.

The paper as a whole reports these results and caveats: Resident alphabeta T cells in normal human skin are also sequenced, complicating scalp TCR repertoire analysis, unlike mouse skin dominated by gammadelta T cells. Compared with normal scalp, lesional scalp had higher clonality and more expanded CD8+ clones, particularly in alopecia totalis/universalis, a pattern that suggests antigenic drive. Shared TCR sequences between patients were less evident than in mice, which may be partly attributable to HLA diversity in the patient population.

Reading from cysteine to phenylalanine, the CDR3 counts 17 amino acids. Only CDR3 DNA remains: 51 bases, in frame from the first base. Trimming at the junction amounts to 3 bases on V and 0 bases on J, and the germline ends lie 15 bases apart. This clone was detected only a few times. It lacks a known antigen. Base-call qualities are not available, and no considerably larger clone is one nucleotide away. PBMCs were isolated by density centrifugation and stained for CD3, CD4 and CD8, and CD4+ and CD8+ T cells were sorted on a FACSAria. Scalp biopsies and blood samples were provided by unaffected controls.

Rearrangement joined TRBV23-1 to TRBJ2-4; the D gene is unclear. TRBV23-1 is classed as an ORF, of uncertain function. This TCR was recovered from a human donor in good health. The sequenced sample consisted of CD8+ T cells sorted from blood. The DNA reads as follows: TGCGCCAGCAGTCACTTGACGCCCTTGCCAGCCAAAAACATTCAGTACTTC. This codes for CASSHLTPLPAKNIQYF.